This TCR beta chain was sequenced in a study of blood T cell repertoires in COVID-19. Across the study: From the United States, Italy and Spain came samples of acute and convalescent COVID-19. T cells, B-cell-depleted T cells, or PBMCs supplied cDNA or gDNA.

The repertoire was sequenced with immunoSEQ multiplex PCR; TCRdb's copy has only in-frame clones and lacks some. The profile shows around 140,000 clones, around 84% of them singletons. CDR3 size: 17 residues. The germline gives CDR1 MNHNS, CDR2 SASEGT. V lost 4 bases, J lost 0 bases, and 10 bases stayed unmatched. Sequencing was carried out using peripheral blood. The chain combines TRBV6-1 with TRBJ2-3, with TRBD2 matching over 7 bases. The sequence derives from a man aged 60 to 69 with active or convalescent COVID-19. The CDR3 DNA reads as TGTGCCAGCAGTGGGTGGCCCCGGGGGGTGAGCACAGATACGCAGTATTTT. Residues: CASSGWPRGVSTDTQYF.